The 22 T cell receptor beta chains given below trace back to one sample, sequenced in a study of cytomegalovirus exposure and HLA in healthy donors. Amplification used 60 Vbeta primers and 13 Jbeta primers. Here immunoSEQ multiplex PCR was the method, and the copy in TCRdb shows in-frame clones only, minus some. The data show approximately 190,000 clones, about four fifths seen once. Sequencing used PBMCs. These receptors all stem from a woman aged 45 to 65 in good health and CMV-seropositive.

The rearrangement joins TRBV7-8 to TRBJ2-1, with D possibly TRBD2 on 5 matching bases. Looked up from germline, CDR1 is SGHVS and CDR2 is FQNEAQ. This CDR3 spans 15 amino acids. V was shortened by 5 bases and J by 2 bases, with 13 bases between the two germline ends. The CDR3 here is CASSLIGGTYNEQFF. For the CDR3, the DNA is TGTGCCAGCAGCCTCATAGGAGGAACCTACAATGAGCAGTTCTTC.

The chain employs TRBV7-6 and TRBJ2-7, with 7 bases that match TRBD1. This CDR3 has 15 residues. V gave up 0 bases and J gave up 4 bases; unmatched junction bases: 6. Germline V lookup: CDR1 SGHVS, CDR2 FNYEAQ. For the CDR3, the DNA is TGTGCCAGCAGCTTAGCGGAAACAGGGGCTTACGAGCAGTACTTC. As protein: CASSLAETGAYEQYF.

This clone was found once. The rearrangement links TRBV11-3 to TRBJ2-1, with 9 bases identical to TRBD2. This CDR3 spans 14 amino acids. Germline V gives CDR1 SGHNT, CDR2 YENEEA. Trimming cost V 3 bases and J 4 bases; bases outside gene matches: 1. CDR3 amino acids: CASSLGLAYNEQFF. The CDR3 DNA reads TGTGCCAGCAGCTTGGGACTAGCTTACAATGAGCAGTTCTTC.

The rearrangement links TRBV4-3 to TRBJ2-3; 12 positions match TRBD2. Germline values: CDR1 LGHNA, CDR2 YSLEER. Germline trimming cut 0 bases from V and 5 bases from J; bases unmatched to any gene: 6. CDR3 length: 17 amino acids. This chain's CDR3 is CASSQEASGGARDTQYF. CDR3 in DNA: TGCGCCAGCAGCCAAGAAGCTAGCGGGGGGGCCCGAGATACGCAGTATTTT.

The chain recombines TRBV19 with TRBJ2-3; 9 positions match TRBD1. CDR3 length: 17 amino acids. Germline V gene sequence: CDR1 LNHDA, CDR2 SQIVND (reference sequence). J gave up 0 bases and V 4 bases, and 8 bases lay outside the gene matches. DNA for the CDR3: TGTGCCAGTAGTACCTCGACAGGGGGGTTAAGCACAGATACGCAGTATTTT. Amino acids: CASSTSTGGLSTDTQYF. The complete variable domain, with remaining parts taken from reference TRBV19 and TRBJ2-3, reads DGGITQSPKYLFRKEGQNVTLSCEQNLNHDAMYWYRQDPGQGLRLIYYSQIVNDFQKGDIAEGYSVSREKKESFPLTVTSAQKNPTAFYLCASSTSTGGLSTDTQYFGPGTRLTVL.

The chain joins TRBV21-1 to TRBJ2-2; the table's D call of TRBD1 was not tested on the DNA. TRBV21-1 is a pseudogene. The CDR3 sequence is 16 residues long. The CDR3 sequence: CASSKGRTGNTGELFF. For the CDR3, the DNA is TGTGCCAGCAGCAAAGGACGGACAGGGAACACCGGGGAGCTGTTTTTT.

The rearrangement joins TRBV6-5 to TRBJ2-7, with 12 bases identical to TRBD2. The CDR3 spans 15 residues. CDR1 MNHEY and CDR2 SVGAGI come from the germline V gene. Unmatched junction bases numbered 7, after V lost 7 bases and J lost 3 bases. In DNA form, the CDR3 reads TGTGCCAGCACCCGGACTAGCGGGGTGATCTACGAGCAGTACTTC. It encodes CASTRTSGVIYEQYF.

This chain joins TRBV23-1 and TRBJ1-4, with D unresolved. TRBV23-1 is labeled an ORF, and its function is uncertain. Trimming took off 8 bases at V and 7 bases at J, with 17 bases between the two ends. This CDR3 has 14 residues. The CDR3 here is CASPLAGYGEKLFF. The CDR3 region has the DNA TGCGCCAGCCCCCTTGCGGGGTATGGTGAAAAACTGTTTTTT.

The chain is built from TRBV28 and TRBJ1-6; 9 bases map to TRBD1. The CDR3 consists of 16 residues. The V segment lost 5 bases and the J segment 7 bases; nucleotides outside the gene matches: 9. Looked up from germline, CDR1 is MDHEN and CDR2 is SYDVKM. CDR3 residues: CASSELRTGDNSPLHF. CDR3 nucleotides: TGTGCCAGCAGTGAACTCCGGACAGGGGACAATTCACCCCTCCACTTT.

J is TRBJ1-1 and V is TRBV4-1; TRBD1 matches at 7 bases. The CDR3 totals 20 residues. The germline V gene has CDR1 MGHRA and CDR2 YSYEKL. V shed 3 bases, J shed 0 bases, and the junction held 19 bases outside the gene matches. The CDR3 nucleotides read TGCGCCAGCAGCCAGGCCATAAACCCCGGACAGGTTGTTATGAACACTGAAGCTTTCTTT. Translation: CASSQAINPGQVVMNTEAFF.

The chain couples TRBV28 to TRBJ1-4, with D hard to call. Germline V CDR1 and CDR2: MDHEN, SYDVKM. Trimming shortened V by 8 bases and J by 11 bases, and 12 bases separated the two germline ends. The CDR3 is made up of 11 amino acids. The CDR3: CASQGSEKLFF. Here the CDR3 DNA reads TGTGCCAGCCAAGGGAGTGAGAAACTGTTTTTT. The complete variable domain, with remaining parts taken from reference TRBV28 and TRBJ1-4, reads DVKVTQSSRYLVKRTGEKVFLECVQDMDHENMFWYRQDPGLGLRLIYFSYDVKMKEKGDIPEGYSVSREKKERFSLILESASTNQTSMYLCASQGSEKLFFGSGTQLSVL.

V usage is TRBV7-6 and J usage is TRBJ1-6; D might be TRBD1 (5 bases). The CDR3 covers 17 residues. Germline lookup yields CDR1 SGHVS and CDR2 FNYEAQ. The V end was cut by 1 base, the J end by 0 bases, with 10 bases between. The CDR3: CASSLEGESSYNSPLHF. The DNA for the CDR3 is TGTGCCAGCAGCTTAGAAGGGGAAAGCTCCTATAATTCACCCCTCCACTTT. Variable domain in full (rest from reference TRBV7-6 and TRBJ1-6): GAGVSQSPRYKVTKRGQDVALRCDPISGHVSLYWYRQALGQGPEFLTYFNYEAQQDKSGLPNDRFSAERPEGSISTLTIQRTEQRDSAMYRCASSLEGESSYNSPLHFGNGTRLTVT.

This clone was observed a single time. The chain has TRBV27 and TRBJ1-2; D is perhaps TRBD1 (5 bases). The CDR3 runs 14 residues. V shed 1 base and J shed 8 bases, with 14 bases lying between them. Germline assignment: CDR1 MNHEY and CDR2 SMNVEV (reference sequence). CDR3 sequence: CASSLYGGSAGYTF. In DNA form, the CDR3 reads TGTGCCAGCAGTTTATACGGGGGGTCGGCGGGCTACACCTTC.

The rearrangement uses TRBV5-4 and TRBJ2-7; TRBD1 agrees at 7 bases. Per the germline V gene, CDR1 is SGHNT and CDR2 is YYREEE (reference sequence). CDR3 length: 15 amino acids. V lost 2 bases, J lost 0 bases, and 5 bases stayed unmatched. In DNA form, the CDR3 reads TGTGCCAGCAGCTTTCCCGGGACAGACTCCTACGAGCAGTACTTC. Its translation is CASSFPGTDSYEQYF. The full variable domain, with the rest looked up from reference TRBV5-4 and TRBJ2-7, is ETGVTQSPTHLIKTRGQQVTLRCSSQSGHNTVSWYQQALGQGPQFIFQYYREEENGRGNFPPRFSGLQFPNYSSELNVNALELDDSALYLCASSFPGTDSYEQYFGPGTRLTVT.

CDR3 loop: CASRWAGEGTEAFF. Written as DNA, the CDR3 is TGTGCCAGCAGATGGGCAGGGGAGGGCACTGAAGCTTTCTTT. J is TRBJ1-1 and V is TRBV5-4; D is possibly TRBD1 (6 bases). CDR1 SGHNT and CDR2 YYREEE come from the germline V gene (reference sequence). CDR3 size: 14 residues. The germline V and J ends were trimmed by 5 bases and 4 bases, with 15 bases remaining between them.

The V gene is TRBV4-3, the J gene TRBJ2-2; perhaps TRBD1 as D (6 bases). Looked up from germline, CDR1 is LGHNA and CDR2 is YSLEER. CDR3 length: 15 residues. V lost 0 bases to trimming and J lost 2 bases, with 7 bases between them. CDR3 region: CASSQEGTNTGELFF. Written as DNA, the CDR3 is TGCGCCAGCAGCCAAGAGGGGACAAACACCGGGGAGCTGTTTTTT.

The gene calls are TRBV6-1 and TRBJ2-7; D perhaps matches TRBD1 (5 bases). Germline CDR1 is MNHNS and CDR2 is SASEGT. V was cut by 2 bases and J by 4 bases, with 15 bases left in between. This CDR3 has 15 amino acids. The CDR3 sequence is CASSEYYGRVYEQYF. The CDR3 DNA reads as TGTGCCAGCAGTGAATATTATGGCAGGGTATACGAGCAGTACTTC.

The chain recombines TRBV4-1 with TRBJ1-2; 9 nucleotides line up with TRBD1. The CDR3 runs to 14 residues. The germline CDR1 and CDR2 sequences are MGHRA and YSYEKL. After removal of 2 bases from V and 4 bases from J, the junction contained 2 bases not matched to a gene. The CDR3 region is CASSQRQGGYGYTF. The DNA of the CDR3 is TGCGCCAGCAGCCAAAGACAGGGGGGCTATGGCTACACCTTC.

The sample holds one count of this clone. The rearrangement joins TRBV27 to TRBJ1-1; maybe TRBD1 (5 bases). Trimming removed 8 bases at V and 2 bases at J, with 15 bases between. CDR1 is MNHEY, CDR2 SMNVEV, per germline (reference sequence). There are 14 residues in the CDR3. CDR3 in DNA: TGTGCCAGCGGTGTCGACAGTAAAAACACTGAAGCTTTCTTT. This codes for CASGVDSKNTEAFF.

This sequence joins TRBV4-1 and TRBJ2-7; TRBD2 aligns across 14 bases. The junction had 8 bases not matched to a gene; V was cut back by 4 bases and J by 3 bases. The CDR3 contains 17 residues. CDR1 and CDR2 (germline): MGHRA, YSYEKL. CDR3 protein: CASSPHGTSGGVYEQYF. The CDR3 nucleotides read TGCGCCAGCAGCCCCCACGGGACTAGCGGGGGTGTCTACGAGCAGTACTTC.

The chain combines TRBV11-2 with TRBJ2-5; 10 bases are a match to TRBD2. CDR3 size: 17 residues. Trimming cost V 5 bases and J 4 bases; bases outside gene matches: 13. Germline CDR1 and CDR2: SGHAT and FQNNGV. The DNA of the CDR3 is TGTGCCAGCAGCCCCAATACAGCGGGGGGGACAGGAGAGACCCAGTACTTC. This codes for CASSPNTAGGTGETQYF. The full variable domain, completed using reference TRBV11-2 and TRBJ2-5, is EAGVAQSPRYKIIEKRQSVAFWCNPISGHATLYWYQQILGQGPKLLIQFQNNGVVDDSQLPKDRFSAERLKGVDSTLKIQPAKLEDSAVYLCASSPNTAGGTGETQYFGPGTRLLVL.

The chain employs TRBV5-6 and TRBJ2-7; 10 bases fit TRBD1. V shed 0 bases and J 3 bases; nucleotides not matched to a gene: 6. The CDR3 covers 16 residues. Germline-derived CDR1 and CDR2 are SGHDT and YYEEEE. Here the CDR3 DNA reads TGTGCCAGCAGCTTGGGGCCAAGGACAGGGGGCTACGAGCAGTACTTC. It is translated as CASSLGPRTGGYEQYF.